This T cell receptor beta chain appears in the sequencing data of a study of control samples from healthy donors and cancer patients (dated by TCRdb to 2018 to 2021). This clone appeared a few times. What this receptor recognizes is not known. Per-nucleotide qualities are absent, and no much larger clonotype sits a single base away. The library relied on the immunoSEQ multiplex PCR assay. TCRdb took over this immuneACCESS table, retaining in-frame rearrangements with V and J assigned. Such tables are incomplete; in checked studies, under half of the missing clones stem from an unresolved V gene, and the remainder is unexplained. A total of over 85,000 clones appear in this sample, 85% to 90% of them only once. Roughly a tenth of the sample rests with the top ten. V was cut back by 5 bases and J by 10 bases, leaving a gap of 12 bases between them. The germline V gene encodes CDR1 PRHDT and CDR2 FYEKMQ (reference sequence). From the cysteine through the phenylalanine, the CDR3 covers 12 amino acids. Only the CDR3 region is kept as DNA, spanning 36 bases read in frame from base 1.

The source material was PBMCs. The receptor was derived from a woman in her forties or fifties with colorectal cancer. The rearranged chain carries TRBV13 and TRBJ2-1; the D gene remains uncertain. The sequenced DNA: TGTGCCAGCAGCCCCCTTGGTCTGGAGCAGTTCTTC. This gives the protein CASSPLGLEQFF.